A selection of T cell receptor beta chains follows, all from one sample in a study of CD8 T cells in Susac syndrome. One entry per CDR3 protein, called by TCRdb with MiXCR from the immunoSEQ multiplex PCR reads. The sample yields about 250,000 distinct CDR3 sequences, 90% to 95% seen once. Sequenced: CD4+ T cells from PBMCs. These receptors originate from a human donor with multiple sclerosis. Each CDR3 is given with its conserved first and last residue. The D gene is left open where the match is weak. Size is omitted from some rows. Given values are once, few, many or a class for expanded clones.

clone_size j_call v_call d_call cdr3_aa cdr3_nt
. TRBJ2-6 TRBV29-1 TRBD1 CSVEGTGTSGANVLTF TGCAGCGTTGAAGGGACAGGGACCTCTGGGGCCAACGTCCTGACTTTC
. TRBJ1-4 TRBV29-1 . CSVKGTLTEKLFF TGCAGCGTTAAAGGGACACTCACCGAAAAACTGTTTTTT
. TRBJ2-6 TRBV12-3/TRBV12-4 . CASSPWGAGANVLTF TGTGCCAGCAGTCCTTGGGGGGCTGGGGCCAACGTCCTGACTTTC
. TRBJ2-1 TRBV18 . CASSPGVGSFHNEQFF TGTGCCAGCTCCCCGGGGGTGGGCAGCTTTCACAATGAGCAGTTCTTC
few TRBJ2-6 TRBV28 TRBD1 CASSPGTDFSGANVLTF TGTGCCAGCAGTCCCGGGACAGATTTCTCTGGGGCCAACGTCCTGACTTTC
once TRBJ2-5 TRBV4-1 . CASSQVALQGKETQYF TGCGCCAGCAGCCAAGTCGCTCTTCAGGGAAAAGAGACCCAGTACTTC
. TRBJ2-2 TRBV14 . CASKDRQNTGELFF TGTGCCAGCAAGGACAGACAGAACACCGGGGAGCTGTTTTTT
. TRBJ1-2 TRBV20-1 TRBD1 CSASQLGQGSYGYTF TGCAGTGCTAGCCAGTTAGGACAGGGGTCCTATGGCTACACCTTC
. TRBJ1-2 TRBV7-9 TRBD1 CASSLRGGTNLNYGYTF TGTGCCAGCAGCTTACGAGGGGGCACGAATCTTAACTATGGCTACACCTTC
. TRBJ2-1 TRBV29-1 . CSVLADYYNEQFF TGCAGCGTCCTGGCGGACTACTACAATGAGCAGTTCTTC
once TRBJ2-4 TRBV27 . CASRTAYSTKNIQYF TGTGCCAGCCGGACGGCTTACAGTACTAAAAACATTCAGTACTTC
. TRBJ2-1 TRBV6-5 TRBD2 CASSYAGLAGGHNEQFF TGTGCCAGCAGTTACGCCGGACTAGCGGGAGGGCACAATGAGCAGTTCTTC
once TRBJ2-3 TRBV18 . CASSEDTQYF TGTGCCAGCTCAGAGGATACGCAGTATTTT
. TRBJ2-3 TRBV24-1 . CATSDFSTTSTDTQYF TGTGCCACCAGTGATTTCAGTACGACTAGCACAGATACGCAGTATTTT
. TRBJ1-1 TRBV12-3/TRBV12-4 . CASSTPSQVLMGRAFF TGTGCCAGCAGCACGCCATCACAGGTCCTGATGGGGAGGGCTTTCTTT
. TRBJ2-3 TRBV7-3 . CASSPMGTTDTQYF TGTGCCAGCAGCCCGATGGGTACCACAGATACGCAGTATTTT
. TRBJ1-1 TRBV5-1 . CATPSRGGWMNTEAFF TGCGCCACCCCAAGTAGGGGAGGATGGATGAACACTGAAGCTTTCTTT
few TRBJ2-7 TRBV3-1 . CASSQELGRGYEQYF TGTGCCAGCAGCCAAGAGCTGGGCAGGGGTTACGAGCAGTACTTC
. TRBJ1-6 TRBV6-6 . CASSYSISYNSPLHF TGTGCCAGCAGTTATTCGATCTCCTATAATTCACCCCTCCACTTT
. TRBJ2-6 TRBV9 TRBD1 CASTQTGGGSGANVLTF TGTGCCAGCACGCAAACAGGGGGCGGCTCTGGGGCCAACGTCCTGACTTTC
. TRBJ1-4 TRBV18 . CASSGSLNEKLFF TGTGCCAGCTCAGGATCGCTTAATGAAAAACTGTTTTTT
once TRBJ1-3 TRBV27 . CASSLSYPGISSGNTIYF TGTGCCAGCAGTTTATCGTATCCCGGGATTTCCTCTGGAAACACCATATATTTT
once TRBJ1-1 TRBV7-3 . CASSLQGGQNTEAFF TGTGCCAGCAGCTTACAGGGAGGACAGAACACTGAAGCTTTCTTT
. TRBJ2-5 TRBV5-4 TRBD1 CASRGQPQETQYF TGTGCCAGCAGGGGACAGCCGCAAGAGACCCAGTACTTC
. TRBJ2-1 TRBV9 TRBD2 CASSTSGTYNEQFF TGTGCCAGCAGCACGAGCGGGACCTACAATGAGCAGTTCTTC
. TRBJ1-6 TRBV20-1 TRBD1 CSARFGGQGVSPLHF TGCAGTGCTAGGTTCGGGGGACAGGGGGTGTCACCCCTCCACTTT
. TRBJ2-1 TRBV20-1 . CSASPTGLDEQFF TGCAGTGCTAGTCCTACGGGGCTCGATGAGCAGTTCTTC
. TRBJ1-3 TRBV2 . CASSLGHSGNTIYF TGTGCCAGCAGCCTCGGACATTCCGGAAACACCATATATTTT
once TRBJ2-5 TRBV28 . CASSPPSGPGQETQYF TGTGCCAGCAGTCCCCCATCGGGCCCTGGACAAGAGACCCAGTACTTC
. TRBJ2-2 TRBV23-1 TRBD1 CASSPRTGQRTGELFF TGCGCCAGCAGTCCGCGGACAGGCCAACGCACCGGGGAGCTGTTTTTT
few TRBJ2-7 TRBV3-1 TRBD1 CASSAAPRGLYEQYF TGTGCCAGCAGCGCGGCCCCCAGGGGGCTCTACGAGCAGTACTTC
. TRBJ1-1 TRBV7-2 TRBD1 CASSLVGTGATEAFF TGTGCCAGCAGTTTAGTAGGGACAGGGGCCACTGAAGCTTTCTTT
. TRBJ1-4 TRBV29-1 . CSGDMNEKLFF TGCAGCGGGGACATGAATGAAAAACTGTTTTTT
. TRBJ1-1 TRBV29-1 . CSVSRTAFGTEAFF TGCAGCGTGAGTAGGACAGCCTTTGGGACTGAAGCTTTCTTT
. TRBJ1-5 TRBV30 TRBD1 CAWSVRTGHQPQHF TGTGCCTGGAGTGTACGGACAGGTCATCAGCCCCAGCATTTT
. TRBJ2-3 TRBV7-2 . CASSWAGDTQYF TGTGCCAGCAGCTGGGCTGGAGATACGCAGTATTTT
. TRBJ2-1 TRBV24-1 . CATSAPGTLEQFF TGTGCCACCAGTGCTCCAGGGACTCTCGAGCAGTTCTTC
. TRBJ2-1 TRBV20-1 . CSAGGYNEQFF TGCAGTGCTGGGGGATACAATGAGCAGTTCTTC
few TRBJ1-1 TRBV12-3/TRBV12-4 . CASSFRGNTEAFF TGTGCCAGCAGTTTTAGGGGGAACACTGAAGCTTTCTTT
. TRBJ1-6 TRBV25-1 . CASSVPYYNSPLHF TGTGCCAGCAGTGTTCCATACTATAATTCACCCCTCCACTTT
. TRBJ1-3 TRBV30 . CAWSVLVGNTIYF TGTGCCTGGAGTGTACTAGTTGGAAACACCATATATTTT
. TRBJ2-3 TRBV12-3/TRBV12-4 . CASSLTESTDTQYF TGTGCCAGCAGTTTAACAGAGAGCACAGATACGCAGTATTTT
. TRBJ1-6 TRBV28 . CASSLGDRLPSPLHF TGTGCCAGCAGTTTAGGTGACAGGCTGCCCTCACCCCTCCACTTT
. TRBJ1-1 TRBV19 . CASSLQSVLSTEAFF TGTGCCAGTAGCCTCCAGTCTGTTTTGAGCACTGAAGCTTTCTTT
. TRBJ1-3 TRBV30 . CAWSAGSPGNTIYF TGTGCCTGGAGTGCGGGTAGTCCTGGAAACACCATATATTTT
once TRBJ2-2 TRBV12-3/TRBV12-4 . CASIPTRGTGELFF TGTGCCAGCATTCCCACTAGGGGGACCGGGGAGCTGTTTTTT
. TRBJ2-5 TRBV20-1 . CSARALGETQYF TGCAGTGCTAGAGCCCTAGGGGAGACCCAGTACTTC
. TRBJ2-1 TRBV2 . CASSPTGLAAGLSEQFF TGTGCCAGCAGCCCGACGGGGTTGGCAGCCGGGCTTAGTGAGCAGTTCTTC
. TRBJ2-2 TRBV18 TRBD2 CASSAGLAGDTGELFF TGTGCCAGCTCCGCGGGACTAGCGGGAGACACCGGGGAGCTGTTTTTT
. TRBJ2-3 TRBV6-2/TRBV6-3 . CASRQGSSLSTDTQYF TGTGCCAGCAGACAAGGGTCTAGCCTGAGCACAGATACGCAGTATTTT
. TRBJ2-5 TRBV6-5 . CASRQQGGGETQYF TGTGCCAGCAGACAACAGGGGGGAGGGGAGACCCAGTACTTC
. TRBJ1-1 TRBV11-2 . CASSTGQVTEAFF TGTGCCAGCAGTACGGGCCAGGTCACTGAAGCTTTCTTT
. TRBJ1-5 TRBV20-1 . CSARVDTNQPQHF TGCAGTGCTAGAGTGGACACCAATCAGCCCCAGCATTTT
once TRBJ1-5 TRBV28 TRBD1 CASSRGTGGSLSNQPQHF TGTGCCAGCAGCAGGGGGACAGGGGGCTCCCTTAGCAATCAGCCCCAGCATTTT